The sample holds a few counts of the clone carrying this TCR beta chain. Original data processing: It was from reference gene primer amplification that nucleated cell counts were estimated. Data came from immunoSEQ multiplex PCR; TCRdb stores just in-frame clones and leaves some out. V, J and clone size derive from that table, while D and trimming were established from the DNA sequence. The table shows 100,000 to 150,000 clones, with around 86% occurring only once. The data stem from a study of blood T cell repertoires in COVID-19. Study overall: Sites across the United States, Italy and Spain contributed samples from acute and convalescent COVID-19. Sample material is recorded as cDNA or gDNA derived from T cells, B-cell-depleted T cells, or PBMCs.

With 5 bases clipped from V and 5 bases from J, the junction kept 17 bases outside the gene matches. The CDR3 has 17 amino acids. Germline values: CDR1 MNHEY, CDR2 SMNVEV (reference sequence). The sequenced sample was peripheral blood. The chain joins TRBV27 to TRBJ1-1; 7 bases agree with TRBD1. This TCR derives from a woman aged 80 or over with acute or convalescent COVID-19. CDR3 region: CASSMGQSRGRMTEAFF. DNA for the CDR3: TGTGCCAGCAGTATGGGACAGTCGAGAGGTAGGATGACTGAAGCTTTCTTT.